This T cell receptor beta chain was identified in a study of breast tumors, draining lymph nodes, adjacent tissues. TCRdb re-derived calls from the multiplex PCR reads in MiXCR, one entry per CDR3 protein. Altogether 200,000 to 250,000 distinct CDR3 sequences are present, about a third being singletons, with the ten largest covering just over 1.4%. Samples came from axillary lymph nodes draining the breast cancer. This clonotype was seen many times. This receptor was obtained from a female donor with breast cancer. Some clones in this sample may be carry-over from other donors' samples. Sequencing input: axillary lymph node tissue.

Here the CDR3 reads CASRGRGTSNEKLFF. The CDR3, as DNA: TGTGCCAGCAGAGGCAGGGGGACGTCTAATGAAAAACTGTTTTTT. The gene calls are TRBV2 and TRBJ1-4; 7 bases align to TRBD1. Germline loops: CDR1 SNHLY, CDR2 FYNNEI. The CDR3 sequence is 15 residues long. The V segment lost 6 bases and the J segment 3 bases; nucleotides outside the gene matches: 7.